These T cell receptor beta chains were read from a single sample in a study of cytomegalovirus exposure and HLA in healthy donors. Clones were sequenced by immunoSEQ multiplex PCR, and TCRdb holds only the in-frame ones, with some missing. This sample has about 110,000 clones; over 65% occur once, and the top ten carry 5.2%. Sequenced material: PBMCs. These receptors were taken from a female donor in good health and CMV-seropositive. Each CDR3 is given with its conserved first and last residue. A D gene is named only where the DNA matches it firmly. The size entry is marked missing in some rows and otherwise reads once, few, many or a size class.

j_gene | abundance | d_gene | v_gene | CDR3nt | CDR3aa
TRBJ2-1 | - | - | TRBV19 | TGTGCCAGTAGTTCTCCCTGGGGGGGGCCTTACAATGAGCAGTTCTTC | CASSSPWGGPYNEQFF
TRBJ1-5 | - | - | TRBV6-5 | TGTGCCAGCAGGGCCGGGGGGAGCAGCAATCAGCCCCAGCATTTT | CASRAGGSSNQPQHF
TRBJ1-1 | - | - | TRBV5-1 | TGCGCCAGCAGCTGGGGGGGAAACACTGAAGCTTTCTTT | CASSWGGNTEAFF
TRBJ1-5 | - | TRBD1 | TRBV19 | TGTGCCAGTAGTATTATGGGACAGGGTAGCAATCAGCCCCAGCATTTT | CASSIMGQGSNQPQHF
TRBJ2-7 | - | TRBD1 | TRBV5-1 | TGCGCCAGCAGCTCTGGACAGGGAAAAGTCGAGCAGTACTTC | CASSSGQGKVEQYF
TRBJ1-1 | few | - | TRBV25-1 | TGTGCCAGCAATGGGCTTGGGAACACTGAAGCTTTCTTT | CASNGLGNTEAFF
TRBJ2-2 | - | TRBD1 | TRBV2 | TGTGCCAGCACCCTGACAGGGGGCATCACCGGGGAGCTGTTTTTT | CASTLTGGITGELFF
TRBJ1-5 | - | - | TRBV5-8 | TGTGCCAGCAGCCTAGTGGGTTCCCAGCATTTT | CASSLVGSQHF
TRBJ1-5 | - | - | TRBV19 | TGTGCCAGTAGGACACATCAGATTAGCAATCAGCCCCAGCATTTT | CASRTHQISNQPQHF
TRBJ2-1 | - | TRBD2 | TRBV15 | TGTGCCACCAGCAGAGATCTAGCGGGCTCTTACAATGAGCAGTTCTTC | CATSRDLAGSYNEQFF
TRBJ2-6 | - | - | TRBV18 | TGTGCCAGCTCACCAGGAGCCTCTGGGGCCAACGTCCTGACTTTC | CASSPGASGANVLTF
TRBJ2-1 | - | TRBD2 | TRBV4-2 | TGTGCCAGCAGCCAAGATCAGGGGACTAGCGCATACAATGAGCAGTTCTTC | CASSQDQGTSAYNEQFF
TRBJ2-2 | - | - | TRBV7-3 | TGTGCCAGCAGCTTAACCGGGAACACCGGGGAGCTGTTTTTT | CASSLTGNTGELFF
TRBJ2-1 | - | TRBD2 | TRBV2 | TGTGCCAGCAGTTTAGCGGGAGGGGTCAATGAGCAGTTCTTC | CASSLAGGVNEQFF
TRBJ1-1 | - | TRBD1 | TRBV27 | TGTGCCAGCAGCGACAGGGCGTCCGGAGCAGCTTTCTTT | CASSDRASGAAFF
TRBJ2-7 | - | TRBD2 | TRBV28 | TGTGCCAGCAGATCTAGCGGGAGGCCAACCTACGAGCAGTACTTC | CASRSSGRPTYEQYF
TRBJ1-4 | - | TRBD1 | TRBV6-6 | TGTGCCAGCAGTGACAGGGGGAGCGTGGGTGAAAAACTGTTTTTT | CASSDRGSVGEKLFF
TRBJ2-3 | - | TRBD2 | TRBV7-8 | TGTGCCAGCAGCCGAGGACTAGCGGGAGCGGTCACAGATACGCAGTATTTT | CASSRGLAGAVTDTQYF
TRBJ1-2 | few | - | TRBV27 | TGTGCCAGCAGTACTCAGCGGGGTGGTGGTGGCTACACCTTC | CASSTQRGGGGYTF
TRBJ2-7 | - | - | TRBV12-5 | TGTGCTAGTGGTTTGGACAGTCCGATCGAGCAGTACTTC | CASGLDSPIEQYF
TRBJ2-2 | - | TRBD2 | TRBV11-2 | TGTGCCAGCAACTTAGCGGGGGCGAACACCGGGGAGCTGTTTTTT | CASNLAGANTGELFF
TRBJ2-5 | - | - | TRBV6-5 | TGTGCCAGCAGTTCCCCAGGGCGCAGGGAGACCCAGTACTTC | CASSSPGRRETQYF
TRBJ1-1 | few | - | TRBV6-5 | TGTGCCAGCAGTTACTCTCCCCCGGCGGTAAACACTGAAGCTTTCTTT | CASSYSPPAVNTEAFF
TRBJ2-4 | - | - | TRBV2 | TGTGCCAGCAGTGGGGGGCCGGGCATTCAGTACTTC | CASSGGPGIQYF
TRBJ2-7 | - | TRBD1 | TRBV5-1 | TGCGCCAGCAGCTTAATAGGGGGCGAAGCCTACGAGCAGTACTTC | CASSLIGGEAYEQYF
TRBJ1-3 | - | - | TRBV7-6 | TGTGCCAGCAGCTTAGGGGGCGTTGGAAACACCATATATTTT | CASSLGGVGNTIYF
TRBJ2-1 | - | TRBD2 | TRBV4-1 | TGCGCCAGCAGCCAAGCCCCCTCGGCTAGCGGGAGGGGCGGTGAGCAGTTCTTC | CASSQAPSASGRGGEQFF
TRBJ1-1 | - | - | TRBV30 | TGTGCCTGGGGCAGGGGTTTACTTGGGACTGAAGCTTTCTTT | CAWGRGLLGTEAFF
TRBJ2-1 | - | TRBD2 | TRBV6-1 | TGTGCCAGCAGTGGCCGGACTAGCGGGAGAGGGGAGCAGTTCTTC | CASSGRTSGRGEQFF
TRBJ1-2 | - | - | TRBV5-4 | TGTGCCAGCAGCCAACCCACAGAAACCTATGGCTACACCTTC | CASSQPTETYGYTF
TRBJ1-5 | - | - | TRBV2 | TGTGCCAGCAGTGAAGCGGGGAGGCCCCAGCATTTT | CASSEAGRPQHF
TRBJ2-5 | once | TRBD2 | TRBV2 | TGTGCCAGCGGTAGCGGGAGAATGCTATTCGAGACCCAGTACTTC | CASGSGRMLFETQYF
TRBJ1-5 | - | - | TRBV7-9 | TGTGCCAGCAGCCCAGGGGATCAGCCCCAGCATTTT | CASSPGDQPQHF
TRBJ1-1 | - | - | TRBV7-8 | TGTGCCAGCAGCTTACTCGGACAGAACACTGAAGCTTTCTTT | CASSLLGQNTEAFF
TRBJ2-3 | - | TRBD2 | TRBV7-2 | TGTGCCAGCAGCTTAGCAAGCGGGGGGGCCGTAGATACGCAGTATTTT | CASSLASGGAVDTQYF
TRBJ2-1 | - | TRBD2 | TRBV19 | TGTGCCAGTAGTCCTCGGGGGGAACTTTACAATGAGCAGTTCTTC | CASSPRGELYNEQFF
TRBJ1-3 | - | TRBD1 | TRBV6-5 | TGTGCCAGCAGGTCAGGGGGCGCGGACGGAAACACCATATATTTT | CASRSGGADGNTIYF
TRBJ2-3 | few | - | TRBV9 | TGTGCCAGCAGCGTAGTCGGAGGACCAGATACGCAGTATTTT | CASSVVGGPDTQYF
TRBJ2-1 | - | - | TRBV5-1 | TGCGCCTCCCGAACGACGGAGGGCCGACACAATGAGCAGTTCTTC | CASRTTEGRHNEQFF
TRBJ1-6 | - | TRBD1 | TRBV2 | TGTGCCAGCAGTTATAGTACAGGGGGCGCGGATTCACCCCTCCACTTT | CASSYSTGGADSPLHF
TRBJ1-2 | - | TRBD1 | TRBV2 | TGTGCCAGCAGTGGGAACAGGGGGTATGGCTACACCTTC | CASSGNRGYGYTF
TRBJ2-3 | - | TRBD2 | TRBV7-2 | TGTGCCAGCAGGAACCGACCGGGACTAGCGACAGATACGCAGTATTTT | CASRNRPGLATDTQYF
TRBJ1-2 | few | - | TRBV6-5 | TGTGCCAGCTCCGTCACCGCCGGAGGGCCCTATGGCTACACCTTC | CASSVTAGGPYGYTF
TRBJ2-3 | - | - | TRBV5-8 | TGTGCCAGCGCACTCAACTGGGGTAGCGGAACAGATACGCAGTATTTT | CASALNWGSGTDTQYF
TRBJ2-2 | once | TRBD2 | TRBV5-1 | TGCGCCAGCAGCTTCGGACTAGCGGGAGTTCGCACCGGAGAGCTGTTTTTT | CASSFGLAGVRTGELFF
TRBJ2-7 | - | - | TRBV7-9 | TGTGCCAGCAGCTTACGTCCCTCCTACGAGCAGTACTTC | CASSLRPSYEQYF
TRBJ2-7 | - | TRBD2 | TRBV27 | TGTGCCAGCCGGTCTGAGCGGGGAGCCTACGAGCAGTACTTC | CASRSERGAYEQYF
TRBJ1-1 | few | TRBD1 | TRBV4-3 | TGCGCCAGCAGCCAAGATGGCGACAGGGGGCTGCTCTGGAACACTGAAGCTTTCTTT | CASSQDGDRGLLWNTEAFF
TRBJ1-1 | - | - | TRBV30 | TGTGCCTGGAATCGGGGGATCCCCGCTGAAGCTTTCTTT | CAWNRGIPAEAFF
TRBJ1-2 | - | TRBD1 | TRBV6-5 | TGTGCCAGCAGTTACTCGATAGGGGGCAATGGCTACACCTTC | CASSYSIGGNGYTF
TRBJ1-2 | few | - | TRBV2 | TGTGCCAGCAGTACAGGGTATGGCTACACCTTC | CASSTGYGYTF
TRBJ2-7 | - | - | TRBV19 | TGTGCCAGTAGTCCCGGAGAGACCCAAGGCTCCTACGAGCAGTACTTC | CASSPGETQGSYEQYF
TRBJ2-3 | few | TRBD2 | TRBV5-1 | TGCGCCAGCAGCTTGGCGCCGGGAGGTCGAGATACGCAGTATTTT | CASSLAPGGRDTQYF
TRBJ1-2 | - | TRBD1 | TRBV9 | TGTGCCAGCAGCGTAGAAATCTCCGGATTCGGGACAGGGGGCGCAGGCTATGGCTACACCTTC | CASSVEISGFGTGGAGYGYTF